The clone carrying this T cell receptor beta chain was picked up a small number of times. The sample originates from a study of OX40 agonist ivuxolimab in advanced cancers. Study context: Those enrolled were about 80% male, with a mean age of roughly 62 years and ages from about 20 to 85.

The CDR3 totals 15 residues. Germline V gene sequence: CDR1 SGHTA, CDR2 FQGNSA. V gave up 5 bases and J gave up 5 bases; unmatched junction bases: 5. Repertoires were generated with immunoSEQ multiplex PCR, while TCRdb's copy carries only in-frame clones and drops some. The sample has about 66,000 clones, around 80% seen once. The TCR comes from an adult with an advanced solid tumor such as melanoma, head and neck, liver or kidney cancer. The sample consisted of CD4+ or CD8+ T cells sorted from blood, taken in a trial of the OX40 agonist ivuxolimab. This sequence joins TRBV7-2 and TRBJ2-5, with TRBD2 matching over 13 bases. This CDR3 is CASSTTSGGRETQYF. The DNA for the CDR3 is TGTGCCAGCAGCACGACTAGCGGGGGGAGGGAGACCCAGTACTTC.